This T cell receptor (beta chain) was observed in a study of T cells in Graves' hyperthyroidism and ophthalmopathy. Recently diagnosed hyperthyroidism of less than 2 months' duration affected patients aged 18 to 65. Diagnoses were established using clinical symptoms, serum thyroxine and TRAb, thyroid ultrasound and orbital computed tomography. The TCR beta CDR3 regions underwent amplification using RNA transcripts as the source. TCR CDR3 underwent first-round RT-PCR with the HTBI primer set. TCRdb re-analysed the multiplex PCR reads in MiXCR, keeping a single row per CDR3 protein. The top ten clones hold under 7.5% of a sample with about 590,000 distinct CDR3 sequences, 15% to 18% of them seen once. The length of the CDR3 is 17 residues. CDR1 is MNHEY and CDR2 is SVGAGI in the germline V gene.

The sequenced sample consisted of blood. The rearrangement links TRBV6-5 to TRBJ2-1; D gene ambiguous. The J call could be wrong; TRBJ2-7 is a better fit for the DNA end. The TCR comes from a woman in her twenties or thirties with Graves' hyperthyroidism. In DNA, the CDR3 is TGTGCCAGCAGTTCTCTTCTGCCATCAATCCGAAACAATGAGCAGTACTTC. Translating gives CASSSLLPSIRNNEQYF.